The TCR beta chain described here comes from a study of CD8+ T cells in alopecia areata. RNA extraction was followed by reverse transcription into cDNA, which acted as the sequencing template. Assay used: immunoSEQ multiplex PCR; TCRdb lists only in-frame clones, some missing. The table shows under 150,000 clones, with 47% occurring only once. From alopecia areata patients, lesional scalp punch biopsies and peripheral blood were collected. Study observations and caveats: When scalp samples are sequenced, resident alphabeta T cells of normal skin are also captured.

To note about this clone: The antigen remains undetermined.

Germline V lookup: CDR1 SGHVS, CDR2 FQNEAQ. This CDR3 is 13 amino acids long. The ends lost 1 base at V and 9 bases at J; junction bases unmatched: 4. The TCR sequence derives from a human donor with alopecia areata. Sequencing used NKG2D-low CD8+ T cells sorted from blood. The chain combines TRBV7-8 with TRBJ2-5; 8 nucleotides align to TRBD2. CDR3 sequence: CASSLVGTSAQYF. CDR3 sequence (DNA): TGTGCCAGCAGCTTAGTCGGGACTAGTGCCCAGTACTTC.